This T cell receptor (beta chain) was profiled in a study of cytomegalovirus exposure and HLA in healthy donors. As concerns this clone: Its antigen is as yet unknown.

The study's findings and limits: Within the roughly 120 validation repertoires, first-cohort TCR clusters tended to co-occur, according to a later analysis. Cytomegalovirus-associated TCR beta chains were listed, numbering over 150. Both high specificity and high sensitivity reportedly marked the classifier's diagnosis of cytomegalovirus status.

V trimming: 2 bases; J trimming: 2 bases; junction bases outside the gene matches: 1. The length of the CDR3 is 14 residues. Germline V gene data show CDR1 as SGHVS and CDR2 as FNYEAQ. It was the approximately 110-subject validation cohort, separate from the approximately 680-subject first cohort, to which the donors belonged. Libraries were prepared by immunoSEQ multiplex PCR; TCRdb keeps only in-frame clonotypes and omits some of them. The data show around 200,000 clones, about 81% seen once. The TCR comes from a woman in her 30s in good health and CMV-seronegative. The chain combines TRBV7-6 with TRBJ1-1; TRBD1 matches 8 bases. The sample comprised PBMCs. The CDR3 DNA is TGTGCCAGCAGCTTAACAGGGGGAAACACTGAAGCTTTCTTT. Protein product: CASSLTGGNTEAFF.